This T cell receptor beta chain stems from a study of T cell responses to AZD1222 COVID-19 vaccine. Clones were read by immunoSEQ multiplex PCR, and TCRdb kept only the in-frame ones, dropping some. Found here are 100,000 or so clones, 82% of them singletons; the top ten hold around 5%. The V gene's germline CDR1 is SNHLY and CDR2 FYNNEI. Deletions cut 0 bases from V and 6 bases from J, with 12 bases between. The CDR3 has 15 amino acids. Study-level results: Nearly half of spike-specific TCRs reportedly go after variant regions that carry no mutations.

This clone was seen only once. The antigen is undetermined. The sequencing used peripheral blood, collected on day 0 of AZD1222 vaccination. The chain combines TRBV2 with TRBJ1-5, with D uncertain. This TCR was sampled from an adult in good health. Here the CDR3 DNA reads TGTGCCAGCAGTGAAGCAGGAGGAGGGATTCAGCCCCAGCATTTT. Protein: CASSEAGGGIQPQHF.